This T cell receptor beta chain emerged from a study of blood T cell repertoires in COVID-19. Across the study: Collection of acute and convalescent COVID-19 samples took place in the United States, Italy and Spain. Nucleic acid was either cDNA or gDNA, and it came from T cells, B-cell-depleted T cells, or PBMCs.

Trimming shortened V by 0 bases and J by 6 bases, and 8 bases separated the two germline ends. Per germline, CDR1 LGHNA and CDR2 YNFKEQ. This CDR3 is built from 14 residues. Authors' analysis steps: Cell counts per sample came from amplifying reference gene primers. Only in-frame clones appear in the TCRdb table, and some are missing; sequencing was by immunoSEQ multiplex PCR. That table furnishes V, J and clone size, whereas the DNA furnished D and trimming. The sample lists about 100,000 clones; roughly 82% were seen once. Sequencing used peripheral blood. The chain couples TRBV4-2 to TRBJ2-2; D is perhaps TRBD2 (6 bases). The clonotype comes from a man between 60 and 75 years old with acute or convalescent COVID-19. CDR3 loop: CASSQDGGAGELFF. CDR3 DNA sequence: TGTGCCAGCAGCCAAGATGGAGGGGCCGGGGAGCTGTTTTTT.